Included here is one T cell receptor beta chain sequence, with context. The data originate from a study of T-cell reconstitution after alpha-beta-depleted transplantation in children. This CDR3 is built from 16 residues. V shed 4 bases and J 6 bases; nucleotides not matched to a gene: 8. The germline CDR1 and CDR2 sequences are SGHRS and YFSETQ. Construction of the TCRbeta library involved unique molecular identifiers. One entry per CDR3 protein results from TCRdb running MiXCR on the PCR reads. In the table there are around 370,000 distinct CDR3 sequences, roughly 17% of which are singletons. This sequence originates from a male patient between 2 and 15 years old who had a stem cell transplant for acute lymphoblastic leukemia, so the T cells may come from the graft donor. This specimen was PBMCs, mostly from graft donor cells, taken 360 days after TCRalphabeta/CD19-depleted stem cell transplant. The V and J genes are TRBV5-1 and TRBJ2-1; 12 bases align to TRBD2. Here the CDR3 reads CASSPPGLAGSNEQFF. CDR3 in DNA: TGCGCCAGCAGCCCCCCGGGACTAGCGGGCAGCAATGAGCAGTTCTTC.